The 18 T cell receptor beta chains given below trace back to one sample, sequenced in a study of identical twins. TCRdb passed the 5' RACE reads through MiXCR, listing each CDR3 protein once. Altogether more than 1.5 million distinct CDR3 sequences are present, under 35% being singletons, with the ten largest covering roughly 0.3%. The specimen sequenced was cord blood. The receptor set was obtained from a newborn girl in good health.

The CDR3 region is CSARDRGTHTSEQFF. CDR3 nucleotide sequence: TGCAGTGCTAGAGATCGGGGGACTCATACAAGCGAGCAGTTCTTC. The genes are TRBV20-1 and TRBJ2-1; D might be TRBD2 (6 bases). The germline CDR1 and CDR2 sequences are DFQATT and SNEGSKA (reference sequence). Trimming removed 0 bases at V and 10 bases at J, with 19 bases between. This CDR3 region has 15 residues.

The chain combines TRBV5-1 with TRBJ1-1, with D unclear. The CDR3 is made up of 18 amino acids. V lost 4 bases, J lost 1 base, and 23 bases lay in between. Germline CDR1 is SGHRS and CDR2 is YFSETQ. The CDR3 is CASSLFGPKGGQNTEAFF. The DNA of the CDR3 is TGCGCCAGCAGCCTCTTTGGCCCCAAGGGCGGGCAGAACACTGAAGCTTTCTTT.

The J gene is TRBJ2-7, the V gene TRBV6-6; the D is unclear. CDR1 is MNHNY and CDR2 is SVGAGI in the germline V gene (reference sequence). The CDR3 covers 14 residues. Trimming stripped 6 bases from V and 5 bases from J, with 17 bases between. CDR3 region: CASSRRKGRDEQYF. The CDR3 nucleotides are TGTGCCAGCAGCCGTCGAAAGGGTCGAGACGAGCAGTACTTC.

The CDR3 loop is CAISSGPSLPQHF. CDR3 coding DNA: TGTGCCATCAGCTCCGGACCGTCCTTACCCCAGCATTTT. The chain has TRBV10-3 and TRBJ1-5; no clear D gene. Per the germline V gene, CDR1 is ENHRY and CDR2 is SYGVKD. The CDR3 has 13 amino acids. The ends were cut back, 6 bases at V and 10 bases at J, with 16 bases in the middle.

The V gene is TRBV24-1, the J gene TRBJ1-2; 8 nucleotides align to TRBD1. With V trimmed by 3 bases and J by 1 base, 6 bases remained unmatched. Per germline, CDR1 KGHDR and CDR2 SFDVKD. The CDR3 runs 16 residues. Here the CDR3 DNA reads TGTGCCACCAGTGATCGCCGGACAGGGAGTAACTATGGCTACACCTTC. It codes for CATSDRRTGSNYGYTF.

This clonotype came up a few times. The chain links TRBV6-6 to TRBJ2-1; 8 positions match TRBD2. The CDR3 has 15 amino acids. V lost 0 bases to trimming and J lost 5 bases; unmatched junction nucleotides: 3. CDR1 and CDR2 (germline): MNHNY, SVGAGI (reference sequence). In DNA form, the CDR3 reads TGTGCCAGCAGTTACTCCCAGCGGGGGAACAATGAGCAGTTCTTC. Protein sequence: CASSYSQRGNNEQFF.

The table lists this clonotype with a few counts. The CDR3 sequence is CSARDPSGPSTGANVLTF. As DNA, the CDR3 is TGCAGTGCTAGGGACCCTAGCGGGCCTAGCACTGGGGCCAACGTCCTGACTTTC. The rearrangement uses TRBV20-1 and TRBJ2-6, with TRBD2 matching over 8 bases. V was pared by 3 bases and J by 2 bases, with 12 bases of the junction left unmatched. Germline V gene lookup returns CDR1 DFQATT and CDR2 SNEGSKA (reference sequence). CDR3 length equals 18 residues.

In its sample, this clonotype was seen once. This chain's CDR3 is CASSVGTSGRITYEQYF. CDR3 coding DNA: TGTGCCAGCAGCGTCGGGACTAGCGGGAGGATAACCTACGAGCAGTACTTC. The chain links TRBV7-2 to TRBJ2-5; 15 positions match TRBD2. The last part of the DNA fits TRBJ2-7 better; the J call may be wrong. Germline V gene sequence: CDR1 SGHTA, CDR2 FQGNSA. CDR3 length: 17 residues.

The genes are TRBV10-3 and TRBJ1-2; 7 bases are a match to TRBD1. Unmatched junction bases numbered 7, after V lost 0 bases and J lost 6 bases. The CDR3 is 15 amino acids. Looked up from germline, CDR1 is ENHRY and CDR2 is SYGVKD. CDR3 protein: CAISESWTGANGYTF. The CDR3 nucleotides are TGTGCCATCAGTGAGTCCTGGACAGGAGCGAATGGCTACACCTTC.

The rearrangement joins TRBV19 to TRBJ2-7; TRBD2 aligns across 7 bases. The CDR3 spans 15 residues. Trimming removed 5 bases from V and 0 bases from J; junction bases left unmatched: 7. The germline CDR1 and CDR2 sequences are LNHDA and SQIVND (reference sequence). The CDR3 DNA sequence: TGTGCCAGTAGTCGACCGGGAGGCACCTCCTACGAGCAGTACTTC. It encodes CASSRPGGTSYEQYF. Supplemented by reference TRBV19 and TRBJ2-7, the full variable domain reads DGGITQSPKYLFRKEGQNVTLSCEQNLNHDAMYWYRQDPGQGLRLIYYSQIVNDFQKGDIAEGYSVSREKKESFPLTVTSAQKNPTAFYLCASSRPGGTSYEQYFGPGTRLTVT.

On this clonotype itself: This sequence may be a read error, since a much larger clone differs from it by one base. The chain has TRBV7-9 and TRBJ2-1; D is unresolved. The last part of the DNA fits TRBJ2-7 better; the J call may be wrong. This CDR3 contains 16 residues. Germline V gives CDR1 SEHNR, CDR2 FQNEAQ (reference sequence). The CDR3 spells CASPPLLPSSYNEQYF. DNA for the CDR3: TGTGCCAGCCCCCCCCTTCTTCCGAGCTCCTACAATGAGCAGTACTTC.

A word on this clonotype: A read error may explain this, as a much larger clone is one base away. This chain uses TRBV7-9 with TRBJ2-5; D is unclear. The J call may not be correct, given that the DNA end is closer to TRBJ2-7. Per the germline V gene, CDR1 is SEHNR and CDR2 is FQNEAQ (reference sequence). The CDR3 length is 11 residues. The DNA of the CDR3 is TGTTCCAGCAGTCCCAAGTTCGAGCAGTACTTC. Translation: CSSSPKFEQYF.

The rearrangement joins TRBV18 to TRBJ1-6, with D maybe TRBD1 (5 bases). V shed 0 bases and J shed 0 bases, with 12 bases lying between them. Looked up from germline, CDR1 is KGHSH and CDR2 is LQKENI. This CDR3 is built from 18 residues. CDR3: CASSPPRSGGSYNSPLHF. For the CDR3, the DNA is TGTGCCAGCTCACCACCGCGGTCGGGGGGCTCCTATAATTCACCCCTCCACTTT.

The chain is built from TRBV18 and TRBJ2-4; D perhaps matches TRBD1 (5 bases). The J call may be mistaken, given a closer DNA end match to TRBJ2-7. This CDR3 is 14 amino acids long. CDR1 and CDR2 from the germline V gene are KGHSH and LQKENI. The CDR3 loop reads CASSPSRGVYEQYF. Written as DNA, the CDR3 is TGTGCCAGCTCACCAAGTAGGGGCGTCTACGAGCAGTACTTC.

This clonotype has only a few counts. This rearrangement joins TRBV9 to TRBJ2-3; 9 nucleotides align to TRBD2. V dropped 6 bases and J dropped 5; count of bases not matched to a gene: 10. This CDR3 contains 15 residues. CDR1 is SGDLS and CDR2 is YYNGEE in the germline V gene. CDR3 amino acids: CASNYGGGAEDTQYF. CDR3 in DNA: TGTGCCAGCAACTATGGCGGGGGGGCCGAAGATACGCAGTATTTT.

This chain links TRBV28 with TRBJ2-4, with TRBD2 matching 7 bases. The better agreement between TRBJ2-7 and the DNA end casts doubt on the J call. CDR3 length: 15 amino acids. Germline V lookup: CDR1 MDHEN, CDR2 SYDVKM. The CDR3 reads CASSLDRDYHYEQYF. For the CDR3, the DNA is TGTGCCAGCAGTCTCGACCGGGACTACCATTACGAGCAGTACTTC.

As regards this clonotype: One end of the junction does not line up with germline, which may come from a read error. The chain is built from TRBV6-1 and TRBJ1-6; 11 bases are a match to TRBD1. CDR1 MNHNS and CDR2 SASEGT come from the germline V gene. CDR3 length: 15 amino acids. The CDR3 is CAGSPPGTGGSPLHF. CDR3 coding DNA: TGTGCCGGCAGTCCGCCCGGGACAGGGGGATCACCCCTCCACTTT.

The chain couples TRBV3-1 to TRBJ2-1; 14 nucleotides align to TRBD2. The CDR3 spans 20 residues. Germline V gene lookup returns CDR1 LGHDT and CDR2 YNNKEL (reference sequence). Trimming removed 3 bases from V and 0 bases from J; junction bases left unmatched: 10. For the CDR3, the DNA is TGTGCCAGCAGCCAGGCAGGACTAGCGGGAGGATATAGCTCCTACAATGAGCAGTTCTTC. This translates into CASSQAGLAGGYSSYNEQFF.